This entry features one T cell receptor (beta chain) sequence. This sample stems from a study of a mutant IDH1 vaccine in newly diagnosed glioma. In the study overall: Radiotherapy, temozolomide, or both had been given previously, and both were given to most.

The CDR3 length is 14 residues. Trimming removed 5 bases from V and 6 bases from J, with 14 bases in between. Looked up from germline, CDR1 is SGHRS and CDR2 is YFSETQ. Libraries were prepared by immunoSEQ multiplex PCR; TCRdb keeps only in-frame clonotypes and omits some of them. The sample lists 45,000 to 60,000 clones, roughly 80% occurring once. This sample's time point: baseline, week 1 (first vaccination visit). Treatment meaning: pre-vaccination baseline after standard-of-care therapy. V usage is TRBV5-1 and J usage is TRBJ2-2, with D perhaps given as TRBD1 or TRBD2 (5 bases each). The sequencing here drew on PBMCs, taken from a glioma patient treated with radiotherapy, temozolomide or both. The sequence derives from a woman aged 40 to 50 with glioma. CDR3 nucleotide sequence: TGCGCCAGCAGTCGGGACCGGGGTCCCGGGGAGCTGTTTTTT. Its protein is CASSRDRGPGELFF.